Detailed here is one T cell receptor beta chain. The antigen is not known. A junction end diverges from the germline sequence, so it may reflect a read error. Previously described methods and listed TCR primers were used for bulk TCR libraries. A single record per CDR3 protein comes from TCRdb applying MiXCR to the PCR reads. The sample contains about half a million distinct CDR3 sequences, about 20% of which appear only once. Germline CDR1 reads SGHAT; CDR2 reads FQNNGV. The CDR3 has 11 residues. These data are taken from a study of molecular identifiers for immune sequencing clone quantification. Study-level information: Five aliquots were made in replicates from the RNA of roughly 20,000 or 100,000 naive CD8 cells, and four were sequenced.

Study results and limitations: Clones carrying above 20 RNA copies accounted for over 98% of effector molecules, under 1% in naive cells.

The V and J genes are TRBV11-2 and TRBJ2-7; D is uncertain. The sequence derives from a human donor in good health. Some libraries in this study had Jurkat cell RNA spiked in. Sequencing was performed on naive CD8+ T cells from blood, with Jurkat cell RNA spiked in. Subset specified: FACS-sorted CD8+CD4-CCR7+CD45RA+ naive T cells. This CDR3 reads CANSLVYEQYF. In DNA, the CDR3 is TGTGCCAACAGCTTGGTGTACGAGCAGTACTTC.